Sequencing of this T cell receptor (beta chain) was carried out in a study of regulatory T cells in long-lasting Graves disease. Study outcomes and limitations: TCR diversity was lower in persistent than newly diagnosed Graves' disease.

This clonotype has a count of ten or more. The antigen remains undetermined. Time point reported: newly diagnosed GD, antithyroid drugs for less than 3 months. The TCR library was prepared using RNA isolated from PBMCs. Construction of the TCR beta libraries employed iRepertoire HTBI primers in conjunction with Arm-PCR of CDR3 regions. TCRdb re-called the multiplex PCR reads through MiXCR, storing one row per CDR3 protein. The table has around 450,000 distinct CDR3 sequences, about 15% seen once. These data are also associated with another study on T cells in Graves' hyperthyroidism and ophthalmopathy. As that study records: Absent ophthalmopathy progression within 18 months defined stable Graves' hyperthyroidism. Newly diagnosed patients aged 18 to 65 had hyperthyroidism of under 2 months' duration. TCR CDR3 underwent first-round RT-PCR with the HTBI primer set.

The specimen was peripheral blood mononuclear cells (PBMCs), collected at new diagnosis, from a patient treated with antithyroid drugs. This sequence was found in a woman in her 30s with Graves disease.

Here the CDR3 reads CASSPITLQSPEDDYNEQFF. CDR3 bases: TGTGCCAGCAGTCCAATTACCCTTCAGTCCCCGGAGGACGATTACAATGAGCAGTTCTTC. The genes are TRBV27 and TRBJ2-1; D perhaps matches TRBD2 (5 bases). Trimming left V 5 bases short and J 4 bases short, with 30 bases between. The germline CDR1 and CDR2 sequences are MNHEY and SMNVEV (reference sequence). This CDR3 contains 20 residues.